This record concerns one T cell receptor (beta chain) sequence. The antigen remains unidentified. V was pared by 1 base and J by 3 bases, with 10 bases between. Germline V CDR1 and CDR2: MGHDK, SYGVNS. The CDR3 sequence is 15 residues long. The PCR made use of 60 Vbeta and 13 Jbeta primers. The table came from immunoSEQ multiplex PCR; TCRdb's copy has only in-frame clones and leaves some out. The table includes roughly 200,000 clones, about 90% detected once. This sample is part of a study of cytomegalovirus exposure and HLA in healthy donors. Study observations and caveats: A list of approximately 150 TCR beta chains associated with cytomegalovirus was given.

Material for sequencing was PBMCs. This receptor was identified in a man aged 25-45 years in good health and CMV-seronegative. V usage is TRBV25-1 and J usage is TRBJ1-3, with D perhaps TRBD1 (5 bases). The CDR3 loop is CASSEWRGGGNTIYF. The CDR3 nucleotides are TGTGCCAGCAGTGAATGGAGGGGAGGTGGAAACACCATATATTTT.